The next 29 T cell receptor beta chains were all read from a single sample in a study of T cells in Graves' hyperthyroidism and ophthalmopathy (dated by TCRdb to the late 2010s). Library preparation used multiplex PCR. TCRdb shows the sequencer as Illumina HiSeq 2000. The TCR beta CDR3 regions were amplified from RNA transcripts. A first-round RT-PCR of the TCR CDR3 used the HTBI primer set with the Qiagen OneStep RT-PCR kit. The raw public data were reprocessed by TCRdb itself: fastp quality trimming at Q25, MiXCR clonotype calling, in-frame beta chains only. Identical CDR3 proteins give one entry, which carries the most common genes and DNA. This sample holds approximately 500,000 distinct CDR3 sequences; more than 45% were observed only once. The ten largest clones add up to approximately 8.4% of the sample. The sequenced sample was peripheral blood or thyroid tissue (not recorded which). The receptors here all came from a woman aged 18-35 years with Graves' hyperthyroidism.

This clonotype was seen once. The rearrangement uses TRBV7-2 and TRBJ2-2, with 8 bases lining up with TRBD1. V was clipped by 2 bases and J by 0 bases; unmatched bases: 17. The CDR3 extends over 21 amino acids. CDR1 and CDR2 from the germline V gene are SGHTA and FQGNSA. The CDR3 protein is CASSLRDRIWSVGPNTGELFF. CDR3 bases: TGTGCCAGCAGCTTAAGGGACAGGATTTGGTCAGTCGGGCCGAACACCGGGGAGCTGTTTTTT.

This clonotype has a count of ten or more. This sequence joins TRBV20-1 and TRBJ1-5; D gene unclear. The CDR3 has 16 residues. The ends were cut back, 0 bases at V and 0 bases at J, with 12 bases in the middle. Germline CDR1 is DFQATT and CDR2 is SNEGSKA (reference sequence). This CDR3 reads CSAREVKRHSNQPQHF. Written as DNA, the CDR3 is TGCAGTGCTAGAGAGGTCAAAAGGCATAGCAATCAGCCCCAGCATTTT.

The V gene is TRBV7-6, the J gene TRBJ1-2; 8 nucleotides agree with TRBD1. The germline V gene has CDR1 SGHVS and CDR2 FNYEAQ. The CDR3 has 14 residues. The V segment lost 1 base and the J segment 12 bases; nucleotides outside the gene matches: 10. The CDR3 bases are TGTGCCAGCAGCTTAGGGCCAGGGGGCTCTGGAAACACCTTC. It yields the protein CASSLGPGGSGNTF.

For this clonotype: A read error may explain this, as a much larger clone is one base away. This chain joins TRBV5-6 and TRBJ2-5, with 7 positions matching TRBD1. This CDR3 spans 16 amino acids. Germline CDR1 SGHDT, CDR2 YYEEEE. The CDR3 is CANSLGWGTAQETQYF. CDR3 DNA: TGTGCCAACAGCTTGGGCTGGGGGACAGCCCAAGAGACCCAGTACTTC.

This clonotype was detected ten times or more. V usage is TRBV6-5 and J usage is TRBJ1-5; 7 bases agree with TRBD1. J was trimmed by 5 bases and V by 6 bases; bases with no gene match: 4. CDR1 is MNHEY and CDR2 is SVGAGI in the germline V gene. This CDR3 is 13 amino acids long. DNA for the CDR3: TGTGCCAGCAGGCGGGACAGAGATCAGCCCCAGCATTTT. Protein sequence: CASRRDRDQPQHF.

V is TRBV5-1 and J is TRBJ1-2; the D gene is possibly TRBD1 (5 bases). Germline V gives CDR1 SGHRS, CDR2 YFSETQ. The CDR3 runs to 24 residues. Trimming took off 0 bases at V and 4 bases at J, with 40 bases between the two ends. The CDR3 region is CASSLDTGVPSFASPTWVSYGYTF. The CDR3, as DNA: TGCGCCAGCAGCTTGGATACAGGAGTGCCCTCTTTTGCCTCTCCGACTTGGGTTTCCTATGGCTACACCTTC.

This clonotype has at least ten counts. The gene calls are TRBV10-3 and TRBJ1-2; 7 bases map to TRBD1. The CDR3 contains 14 residues. Germline V gene sequence: CDR1 ENHRY, CDR2 SYGVKD. The V gene end was trimmed by 3 bases and the J gene end by 4 bases; junction bases not matched to a gene: 5. CDR3 nucleotide sequence: TGTGCCATCAGTGACACAGGGGAAGGCTATGGCTACACCTTC. Its protein product is CAISDTGEGYGYTF.

A single count supports this clonotype. Since a much larger clone is just one base distant, this may be a read error. This chain links TRBV25-1 with TRBJ2-3, with D unclear. V gave up 1 base and J gave up 1 base, with 12 bases separating them. This CDR3 spans 16 amino acids. Germline V gene sequence: CDR1 MGHDK, CDR2 SYGVNS. CDR3 DNA sequence: TGTGCCAGCAGTGAATGGGTCTCAGACCGCACAGATACGCAGTATTTT. Translation gives CASSEWVSDRTDTQYF.

This clonotype was observed at least ten times. This chain connects TRBV20-1 to TRBJ1-5; 8 bases line up with TRBD1. The CDR3 contains 14 residues. Germline V gene lookup returns CDR1 DFQATT and CDR2 SNEGSKA (reference sequence). CDR3 sequence (DNA): TGCAGCGCGACAGGGGCTTATAGCAATCAGCCCCAGCATTTT. This translates into CSATGAYSNQPQHF.

This clonotype was observed many times. The chain employs TRBV10-3 and TRBJ2-7; D is unresolved. CDR1 and CDR2 (germline): ENHRY, SYGVKD. CDR3 size: 11 residues. V lost 10 bases and J lost 3, with 10 bases in between. The CDR3 sequence is CATKSGYEQYF. Here the CDR3 DNA reads TGTGCCACCAAATCAGGCTACGAGCAGTACTTC.

The rearrangement joins TRBV7-6 to TRBJ1-1, with D unclear. V lost 3 bases to trimming and J lost 7 bases, with 24 bases between them. The CDR3 spans 17 residues. CDR1 and CDR2 from the germline V gene are SGHVS and FNYEAQ. CDR3 in DNA: TGTGCCAGCAGCTTTTTGGCGAAGGGAACGGTGAACCTTGAAGCTTTCTTT. This gives the protein CASSFLAKGTVNLEAFF.

The rearrangement links TRBV12-3 or TRBV12-4 to TRBJ1-2; D unclear. CDR3 length: 13 residues. The ends were cut back, 0 bases at V and 7 bases at J, with 9 bases in the middle. The CDR3 DNA follows: TGTGCCAGCAGTTTAGCGAGGGTTCGTGGCTACACCTTC. Protein product: CASSLARVRGYTF.

The CDR3 bases are TGCAGCTTAAGATACAGGGAGGACTATGGCTACACCTTC. Translating it yields CSLRYREDYGYTF. This chain links TRBV29-1 with TRBJ1-2; weak D call: TRBD1 (6 bases). With 8 bases removed from V and 3 bases from J, the gap between germline ends came to 16 bases. The CDR3 has 13 residues. Germline V gene sequence: CDR1 SQVTM, CDR2 ANQGSEA.

The J gene is TRBJ1-2, the V gene TRBV29-1, with D possibly being TRBD1 (5 bases). Trimming left V 3 bases short and J 9 bases short, with 20 bases between. Per the germline V gene, CDR1 is SQVTM and CDR2 is ANQGSEA. The CDR3 has 14 residues. Here the CDR3 DNA reads TGCAGCGTTGATGGGACCCTACCGGACCATAGCTACACCTTC. It translates to CSVDGTLPDHSYTF.

The J gene is TRBJ1-5, the V gene TRBV18; perhaps TRBD1 as D (5 bases). This CDR3 is 14 amino acids long. Germline V gene sequence: CDR1 KGHSH, CDR2 LQKENI. Trimming left V 2 bases short and J 7 bases short, with 12 bases between. CDR3 region: CASSPNGAGQPQHF. In nucleotides, the CDR3 is TGTGCCAGCTCACCAAACGGGGCCGGGCAGCCCCAGCATTTT.

The chain recombines TRBV12-3 or TRBV12-4 with TRBJ2-5; weak D call: TRBD2 (5 bases). The J call may not be correct, given that the DNA end is closer to TRBJ2-1. CDR3 length: 13 residues. Written as DNA, the CDR3 is TGTGCCAGCAGTGGGAGAGAGTTATATGAGCAGTTCTTC. Amino acid sequence: CASSGRELYEQFF.

The chain links TRBV14 to TRBJ2-1; 7 bases map to TRBD1. CDR3 length equals 16 residues. Germline V gene data show CDR1 as SGHDN and CDR2 as FVKESK. The V and J ends lost 4 bases and 6 bases, in that order; junction bases with no gene match: 12. For the CDR3, the DNA is TGTGCCAGCAGCCTCCTGGGACAGCCGACGGTCAATGAGCAGTTCTTC. It specifies CASSLLGQPTVNEQFF. Supplemented by reference TRBV14 and TRBJ2-1, the full variable domain reads EAGVTQFPSHSVIEKGQTVTLRCDPISGHDNLYWYRRVMGKEIKFLLHFVKESKQDESGMPNNRFLAERTGGTYSTLKVQPAELEDSGVYFCASSLLGQPTVNEQFFGPGTRLTVL.

As DNA, the CDR3 is TGTGCCAGTAGTATCAGCGGCCTAACAGGGAACGAGCAGTACTTC. Translating it yields CASSISGLTGNEQYF. The V gene is TRBV19, the J gene TRBJ2-7, with TRBD1 as a possible D gene (6 bases). The V and J ends lost 3 bases and 5 bases respectively, with 17 bases between them. CDR1 and CDR2 (germline): LNHDA, SQIVND (reference sequence). This CDR3 spans 15 amino acids.

The gene calls are TRBV10-3 and TRBJ2-5; D may be TRBD2 (6 bases). The CDR3 is 14 residues long. V dropped 0 bases and J dropped 5 bases, with 10 bases sitting between them. Germline values: CDR1 ENHRY, CDR2 SYGVKD. The CDR3 here is CAISESGDWETQYF. The CDR3 DNA sequence: TGTGCCATCAGTGAGTCCGGGGACTGGGAGACCCAGTACTTC.

This clonotype was picked up a small number of times. V gene TRBV24-1 combines with J gene TRBJ2-3, with D unclear. V lost 6 bases, J lost 0 bases, and 6 bases lay in between. Germline values: CDR1 KGHDR, CDR2 SFDVKD. The CDR3 totals 13 residues. The CDR3 bases are TGTGCCACCAGTAAGGACAGCACAGATACGCAGTATTTT. It codes for CATSKDSTDTQYF.

In this sample, this clonotype turned up many times. The chain links TRBV2 to TRBJ2-5; TRBD2 is a possible D gene (6 bases). This CDR3 comprises 13 residues. V shed 8 bases and J shed 3 bases, with 13 bases lying between them. The V gene's germline CDR1 is SNHLY and CDR2 FYNNEI. The CDR3 DNA sequence: TGTGCCAGCTGCGGGGATGAGGAAGAGACCCAGTACTTC. This gives the protein CASCGDEEETQYF.

This clonotype was seen a single time. A much larger clone is a single base away; this may be a read error. This chain uses TRBV11-1 with TRBJ1-2; D is perhaps TRBD1 (5 bases). V gave up 3 bases and J gave up 4 bases, with 6 bases separating them. The CDR3 consists of 12 residues. CDR1 and CDR2 from the germline V gene are SGHAT and FQDESV (reference sequence). The DNA for the CDR3 is TGTGCCAGCAGCTTGGGGACCTATGGCTACACCTTC. Translating it yields CASSLGTYGYTF. Together with reference TRBV11-1 and TRBJ1-2, the CDR3 gives the full variable domain: EAEVAQSPRYKITEKSQAVAFWCDPISGHATLYWYRQILGQGPELLVQFQDESVVDDSQLPKDRFSAERLKGVDSTLKIQPAELGDSAMYLCASSLGTYGYTFGSGTRLTVV.

This rearrangement joins TRBV5-5 to TRBJ2-3; 8 bases line up with TRBD1. CDR1 and CDR2 from the germline V gene are SGHKS and YYEKEE (reference sequence). V lost 3 bases to trimming and J lost 2 bases; unmatched junction nucleotides: 8. This CDR3 is 16 amino acids long. As DNA, the CDR3 is TGTGCCAGCAGCTCCAGGGGGCCCCACGACACAGATACGCAGTATTTT. The encoded protein is CASSSRGPHDTDTQYF.

This clonotype was observed a few times. The chain recombines TRBV7-9 with TRBJ2-2; D remains unclear. The CDR3 length is 13 residues. CDR1 and CDR2 from the germline V gene are SEHNR and FQNEAQ (reference sequence). V lost 0 bases to trimming and J lost 8 bases, with 7 bases between them. The chain's CDR3 is CASSLARPGELFF. As DNA, the CDR3 is TGTGCCAGCAGCTTAGCGCGCCCGGGGGAGCTGTTTTTT.

The genes are TRBV12-3 or TRBV12-4 and TRBJ2-5; 11 bases fit TRBD2. The CDR3 consists of 12 residues. This CDR3 reads CASPSGRETQYF. The DNA of the CDR3 is TGTGCTAGCCCTAGCGGGAGGGAGACCCAGTACTTC.

A word on this clonotype: A read error is likely, as this CDR3 ends without the conserved phenylalanine or tryptophan. The CDR3 DNA follows: TGCGCCAGCAGCAAGACAGGGGGAAATAATTCACCCCTCCACCTT. This translates into CASSKTGGNNSPLHL. The rearrangement joins TRBV7-9 to TRBJ1-6; 9 nucleotides match TRBD1. The germline V gene has CDR1 SEHNR and CDR2 FQNEAQ (reference sequence). The CDR3 covers 15 residues.

This clonotype was counted many times. The chain recombines TRBV7-2 with TRBJ2-5; no reliable D call. Germline V gene data show CDR1 as SGHTA and CDR2 as FQGNSA. The CDR3 runs 15 residues. Trimming took off 7 bases at V and 2 bases at J, with 17 bases between the two ends. The chain's CDR3 is CASNLQGATQETQYF. The DNA of the CDR3 is TGTGCCAGCAACCTGCAAGGTGCAACGCAAGAGACCCAGTACTTC. The entire variable domain, with the rest obtained from reference TRBV7-2 and TRBJ2-5, is as follows: GAGVSQSPSNKVTEKGKDVELRCDPISGHTALYWYRQSLGQGLEFLIYFQGNSAPDKSGLPSDRFSAERTGGSVSTLTIQRTQQEDSAVYLCASNLQGATQETQYFGPGTRLLVL.

CDR3 sequence reads: CASTAGRTNEKLFF. CDR3 coding DNA: TGTGCCAGCACAGCGGGGCGAACTAATGAAAAACTGTTTTTT. V is TRBV2 and J is TRBJ1-4, with D perhaps TRBD1 (5 bases). The germline CDR1 and CDR2 sequences are SNHLY and FYNNEI. The ends were cut back, 7 bases at V and 1 base at J, with 10 bases in the middle. The CDR3 runs 14 residues.

Many counts were recorded for this clonotype. V and J are TRBV3-1 and TRBJ1-2; 12 positions agree with TRBD1. Per the germline V gene, CDR1 is LGHDT and CDR2 is YNNKEL (reference sequence). V was pared by 2 bases and J by 2 bases, with 3 bases of the junction left unmatched. The CDR3 runs to 16 residues. CDR3 coding DNA: TGTGCCAGCAGCCAACGGGACAGGGGGCGCAACTATGGCTACACCTTC. It translates to CASSQRDRGRNYGYTF. The complete variable domain, with remaining parts taken from reference TRBV3-1 and TRBJ1-2, reads DTAVSQTPKYLVTQMGNDKSIKCEQNLGHDTMYWYKQDSKKFLKIMFSYNNKELIINETVPNRFSPKSPDKAHLNLHINSLELGDSAVYFCASSQRDRGRNYGYTFGSGTRLTVV.